This T cell receptor (beta chain) was profiled in a study of CD8 T cells in Susac syndrome. Purification of the CD8+ and CD4+ T cells relied on negative isolation, and TEMRA cells underwent FACS enrichment. RNA totalling roughly 0.45 to 1 ug underwent reverse transcription with random hexamers. Via MiXCR, TCRdb re-called the immunoSEQ multiplex PCR reads, giving one row per CDR3 protein. The sample carries about 70,000 distinct CDR3 sequences, nearly 96% recorded once. The CDR3 length is 17 residues. V shed 2 bases and J 0 bases; nucleotides not matched to a gene: 8. CDR1 is SGHDT and CDR2 is YYEEEE in the germline V gene.

The sequence derives from a human donor with multiple sclerosis. Sequences were obtained from CD4+ T cells from PBMCs. This chain links TRBV5-6 with TRBJ2-1; 7 bases fit TRBD2. In DNA, the CDR3 is TGTGCCAGCAGCTTTAGTCTAGCGGCGAGCTCCTACAATGAGCAGTTCTTC. This sequence encodes CASSFSLAASSYNEQFF.